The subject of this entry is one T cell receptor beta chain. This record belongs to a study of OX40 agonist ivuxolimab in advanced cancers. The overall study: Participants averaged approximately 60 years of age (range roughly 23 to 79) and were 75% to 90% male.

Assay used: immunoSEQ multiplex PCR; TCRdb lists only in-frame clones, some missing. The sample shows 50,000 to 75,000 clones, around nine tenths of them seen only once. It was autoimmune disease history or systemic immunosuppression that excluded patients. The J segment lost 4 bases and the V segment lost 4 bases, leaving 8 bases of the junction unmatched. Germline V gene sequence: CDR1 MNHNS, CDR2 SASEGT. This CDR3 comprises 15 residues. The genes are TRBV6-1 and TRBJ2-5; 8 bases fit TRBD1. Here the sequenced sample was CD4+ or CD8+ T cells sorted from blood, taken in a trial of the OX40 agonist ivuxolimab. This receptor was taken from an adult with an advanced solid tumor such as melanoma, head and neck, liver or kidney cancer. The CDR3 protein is CASSALTGVGETQYF. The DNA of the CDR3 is TGTGCCAGCAGTGCTCTGACAGGGGTGGGAGAGACCCAGTACTTC.